This T cell receptor (beta chain) was observed in a study of T cell clonality in common variable immunodeficiency. Whole-study findings and limits: T cell subpopulation sequencing would be needed to explain CVID clonality. Fewer deletions and N-nucleotide insertions were reportedly seen in common variable immunodeficiency TCR beta sequences.

Clones were read by immunoSEQ multiplex PCR, and TCRdb kept only the in-frame ones, dropping some. The sample counts about 28,000 clones, none seen once; the ten largest own roughly 27%. CVID subjects were 15 female and 25 to 30 male, aged roughly 9 to 70. Patients and controls were mostly of Caucasian heritage. Germline CDR1 SNHLY, CDR2 FYNNEI. CDR3 size: 17 residues. V lost 6 bases to trimming and J lost 0 bases; unmatched junction nucleotides: 7. As to this clone: Its specificity is not known. The read terminates 3 residues ahead of where the CDR3 ends, so the germline J gene completes it.

The material sequenced was peripheral blood mononuclear cells. The gene calls are TRBV2 and TRBJ2-1; 11 positions match TRBD2. The source is a human donor with common variable immunodeficiency. The CDR3 sequence: CASRGTSGDVSYNEQFF. The covered CDR3 bases are TGTGCCAGCAGGGGGACTAGCGGAGATGTCTCCTACAATGAG.